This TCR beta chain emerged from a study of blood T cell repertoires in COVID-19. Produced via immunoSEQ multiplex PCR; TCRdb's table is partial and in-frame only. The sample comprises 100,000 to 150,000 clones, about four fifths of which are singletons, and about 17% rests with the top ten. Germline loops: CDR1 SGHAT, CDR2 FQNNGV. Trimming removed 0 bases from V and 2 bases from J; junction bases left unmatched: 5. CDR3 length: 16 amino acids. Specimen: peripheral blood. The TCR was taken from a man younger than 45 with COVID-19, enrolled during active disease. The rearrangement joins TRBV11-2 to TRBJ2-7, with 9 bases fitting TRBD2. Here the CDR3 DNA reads TGTGCCAGCAGCTTAGATTGGACTAGCGTAACCTACGAGCAGTACTTC. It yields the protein CASSLDWTSVTYEQYF.